What follows is one TCR beta chain and its context. Its antigen remains unknown. Every patient had mismatch repair deficiency by PCR or immunohistochemistry. Three pembrolizumab responders had their TCRs sequenced. Only in-frame clones appear in the TCRdb table, and some are missing; sequencing was by immunoSEQ multiplex PCR. The table has some 100,000 clones, over 75% seen once; the top ten hold around 6.5%. This sample stems from a study of PD-1 blockade in mismatch repair-deficient tumors. Study at large: Enrolled about 2013-2017, patients had progressing, pretreated mismatch repair-deficient cancers of approximately 13 types. Study observations and caveats: Rapid post-treatment expansion, then contraction, generally preceding radiologic response, marked tumor-resident clones.

The clonotype originates from an adult with mismatch repair-deficient cancer. Sequenced material: peripheral blood, taken 30 to 36 weeks after starting pembrolizumab.

The CDR3 DNA follows: TGCGCCAGCAGCATACAGGAGGCCTACGAGCAGTACTTC. As protein: CASSIQEAYEQYF. The chain carries TRBV5-1 and TRBJ2-7; D is possibly TRBD1 or TRBD2 (5 bases each). The V and J ends lost 4 bases and 2 bases respectively, with 10 bases between them. The CDR3 is made up of 13 amino acids. Germline CDR1 reads SGHRS; CDR2 reads YFSETQ.